This T cell receptor beta chain was identified during a study of cytomegalovirus exposure and HLA in healthy donors. In the PCR, 60 Vbeta and 13 Jbeta primers were used. Profiling relied on immunoSEQ multiplex PCR, and the TCRdb table lists in-frame clones only, not all of them. The sample yields around 170,000 clones, roughly 80% seen once. Germline V CDR1 and CDR2: SGHAT, FQDESV (reference sequence). Deletions cut 1 base from V and 9 bases from J, with 7 bases between. The CDR3 sequence is 12 residues long. The clonotype originates from a man aged 35 to 55 in good health and CMV-seropositive. The chain links TRBV11-1 to TRBJ2-1, with D possibly TRBD2 on 6 matching bases. The sample consisted of PBMCs. The CDR3, as DNA: TGTGCCAGCAGCTTAGGGGGACTTGAGCAGTTCTTC. It yields the protein CASSLGGLEQFF.